What follows describes a single T cell receptor (beta chain). Trimming removed 6 bases from V and 2 bases from J, with 10 bases in between. Per germline, CDR1 SGHAT and CDR2 FQNNGV. The CDR3 extends over 13 amino acids. These data belong to a study of control samples from healthy donors and cancer patients. Measured with immunoSEQ multiplex PCR; TCRdb has only the in-frame clones, and not every one. The data contain 120,000 or so clones, around 87% of them seen just once; the ten biggest clones take up about 3.9%. This TCR was recovered from a woman aged 55-70 years with lung cancer. The sequencing sample was made of PBMCs. The V call is TRBV11-2, the J call TRBJ1-1; no clear D gene. The CDR3 nucleotides are TGTGCCAGCAGGGTAACGTCCAACACTGAAGCTTTCTTT. Translating gives CASRVTSNTEAFF. Full variable domain (missing parts from reference TRBV11-2 and TRBJ1-1): EAGVAQSPRYKIIEKRQSVAFWCNPISGHATLYWYQQILGQGPKLLIQFQNNGVVDDSQLPKDRFSAERLKGVDSTLKIQPAKLEDSAVYLCASRVTSNTEAFFGQGTRLTVV.